Each of the 20 T cell receptor beta chains below was sequenced from the same sample in a study of blood T cell repertoires in COVID-19. Data came from immunoSEQ multiplex PCR; TCRdb stores just in-frame clones and leaves some out. This repertoire shows 150,000 to 200,000 clones, around 87% found once; its top ten account for 2.5% to 3%. The sample was peripheral blood. These receptors were obtained from a man aged 35 to 55 with active or convalescent COVID-19.

The chain is built from TRBV29-1 and TRBJ1-6; D may be TRBD1 (6 bases). Trimming cost V 4 bases and J 6 bases, with 13 bases left between them. The length of the CDR3 is 14 residues. CDR1 and CDR2 (germline): SQVTM, ANQGSEA. As DNA, the CDR3 is TGCAGCGTTGTACTCCGGGACATTAATTCACCCCTCCACTTT. Protein sequence: CSVVLRDINSPLHF.

The chain employs TRBV5-5 and TRBJ1-2; no clear D. This CDR3 has 13 residues. Trimming took off 2 bases at V and 2 bases at J, with 7 bases between the two ends. Germline V CDR1 and CDR2: SGHKS, YYEKEE (reference sequence). The CDR3 reads CASSFTTNYGYTF. In DNA form, the CDR3 reads TGTGCCAGCAGCTTCACAACCAACTATGGCTACACCTTC.

The chain carries TRBV19 and TRBJ1-1; 8 nucleotides line up with TRBD1. The CDR3 spans 14 residues. Unmatched junction bases numbered 7, after V lost 2 bases and J lost 8 bases. Per germline, CDR1 LNHDA and CDR2 SQIVND (reference sequence). The DNA of the CDR3 is TGTGCCAGTAGTATATGGGGGGGACAGGTCGAAGCTTTCTTT. This sequence encodes CASSIWGGQVEAFF.

Here the CDR3 DNA reads TGTGCCAGTAGTGCGGGTGCTTATAGCAATCAGCCCCAGCATTTT. Amino acids: CASSAGAYSNQPQHF. The chain combines TRBV19 with TRBJ1-5; no reliable D call. Looked up from germline, CDR1 is LNHDA and CDR2 is SQIVND (reference sequence). This CDR3 is 15 amino acids long. The ends were cut back, 5 bases at V and 0 bases at J, with 11 bases in the middle.

This clone was counted a few times. CDR3 loop: CASSQVWGHEQFF. CDR3 DNA: TGCGCCAGCAGCCAAGTATGGGGGCATGAGCAGTTCTTC. The chain links TRBV4-3 to TRBJ2-1; tentative D call: TRBD1 (6 bases). The CDR3 is made up of 13 amino acids. The V end lost 1 base, the J end lost 8 bases, and 9 bases lay between the germline ends. CDR1 is LGHNA, CDR2 YSLEER, per germline.

The rearrangement links TRBV25-1 to TRBJ1-3, with no clear D. V was trimmed by 2 bases and J by 3 bases, leaving 11 bases between them. This CDR3 comprises 15 residues. Germline V CDR1 and CDR2: MGHDK, SYGVNS. Here the CDR3 DNA reads TGTGCCAGCAGTGAAGGTGGCGGGAGTGGAAACACCATATATTTT. Its protein product is CASSEGGGSGNTIYF. The full variable domain, completed using reference TRBV25-1 and TRBJ1-3, is EADIYQTPRYLVIGTGKKITLECSQTMGHDKMYWYQQDPGMELHLIHYSYGVNSTEKGDLSSESTVSRIRTEHFPLTLESARPSHTSQYLCASSEGGGSGNTIYFGEGSWLTVV.

A few counts support this clone. The chain uses TRBV6-5 and TRBJ1-6, with D tentatively TRBD1 (6 bases). CDR3 size: 12 residues. Germline V gene lookup returns CDR1 MNHEY and CDR2 SVGAGI. Deletions cut 8 bases from V and 8 bases from J, with 10 bases between. The chain's CDR3 is CASREGDSPLHF. DNA for the CDR3: TGTGCCAGCCGGGAGGGGGATTCACCCCTCCACTTT.

Notes on this clone: Other nucleotide sequences in the sample specify the same CDR3. The rearrangement joins TRBV5-1 to TRBJ1-6; a weak D match, TRBD1 (6 bases). This CDR3 is built from 15 residues. CDR1 is SGHRS, CDR2 YFSETQ, per germline. V lost 2 bases and J lost 0, with 6 bases in between. Here the CDR3 DNA reads TGCGCCAGCAGCTTACAGGGCTCCTATAATTCACCCCTCCACTTT. This codes for CASSLQGSYNSPLHF.

The genes are TRBV6-5 and TRBJ2-7, with 10 bases lining up with TRBD2. Trimming removed 7 bases from V and 3 bases from J; junction bases left unmatched: 9. The CDR3 spans 15 residues. In germline, CDR1 is MNHEY, CDR2 SVGAGI. DNA for the CDR3: TGTGCCAGCACCGAAAGCGGGGGGGCAGTCTACGAGCAGTACTTC. Translating it yields CASTESGGAVYEQYF.

The rearrangement links TRBV27 to TRBJ2-7; D possibly corresponds to TRBD2 (6 bases). V lost 0 bases and J 1 base, leaving 13 bases between the germline ends. The CDR3 has 16 amino acids. Germline V lookup: CDR1 MNHEY, CDR2 SMNVEV (reference sequence). CDR3 sequence reads: CASSLSAGLPSYEQYF. CDR3 coding DNA: TGTGCCAGCAGTTTATCCGCGGGGCTGCCGTCCTACGAGCAGTACTTC.

The count of this clone is one. This chain uses TRBV6-5 with TRBJ2-1; D is unclear. Trimming removed 0 bases at V and 0 bases at J, with 6 bases between. Germline V CDR1 and CDR2: MNHEY, SVGAGI. CDR3 length equals 15 residues. The CDR3 loop is CASSYSPSSYNEQFF. In DNA, the CDR3 is TGTGCCAGCAGTTACTCGCCTAGCTCCTACAATGAGCAGTTCTTC.

V usage is TRBV5-6 and J usage is TRBJ2-2; D is undetermined. Trimming stripped 2 bases from V and 5 bases from J, with 7 bases between. CDR3 length: 13 amino acids. Looked up from germline, CDR1 is SGHDT and CDR2 is YYEEEE. CDR3 nucleotides: TGTGCCAGCAGCTTAATCAGAACCGGGGAGCTGTTTTTT. This encodes CASSLIRTGELFF.

The rearrangement uses TRBV7-2 and TRBJ2-7; TRBD2 matches 7 bases. V trimming: 5 bases; J trimming: 6 bases; junction bases outside the gene matches: 10. The CDR3 extends over 14 amino acids. The germline V gene has CDR1 SGHTA and CDR2 FQGNSA. The CDR3 DNA is TGTGCCAGCAGCCGGGGCGGGGGAAACGGCGAGCAGTACTTC. It codes for CASSRGGGNGEQYF. Together with reference TRBV7-2 and TRBJ2-7, the CDR3 gives the full variable domain: GAGVSQSPSNKVTEKGKDVELRCDPISGHTALYWYRQSLGQGLEFLIYFQGNSAPDKSGLPSDRFSAERTGGSVSTLTIQRTQQEDSAVYLCASSRGGGNGEQYFGPGTRLTVT.

J is TRBJ2-2 and V is TRBV2; D is unresolved. V shed 7 bases and J shed 6 bases, with 9 bases lying between them. This CDR3 contains 12 residues. The germline V gene encodes CDR1 SNHLY and CDR2 FYNNEI. For the CDR3, the DNA is TGTGCCAGCATACTGAGCGCCGGGGAGCTGTTTTTT. It specifies CASILSAGELFF.

The rearrangement links TRBV6-6 to TRBJ1-3, with D possibly being TRBD1 (5 bases). The CDR3 has 13 residues. Germline-derived CDR1 and CDR2 are MNHNY and SVGAGI (reference sequence). V was shortened by 6 bases and J by 3 bases, with 9 bases between the two germline ends. The CDR3 nucleotides read TGTGCCAGCAGCCAGGGTCTTGGAAACACCATATATTTT. Protein product: CASSQGLGNTIYF.

In this sample, this clone turned up once. The V gene is TRBV4-1, the J gene TRBJ1-2, with 7 bases identical to TRBD1. V lost 0 bases and J lost 0; bases outside the gene matches: 7. Germline assignment: CDR1 MGHRA and CDR2 YSYEKL. This CDR3 comprises 17 residues. The DNA of the CDR3 is TGCGCCAGCAGCCAAGATCTTTCCAGGGGGACTAACTATGGCTACACCTTC. Protein: CASSQDLSRGTNYGYTF.

J is TRBJ2-1 and V is TRBV5-1, with TRBD2 identical over 7 bases. This CDR3 region has 16 residues. Trimming removed 3 bases from V and 11 bases from J; junction bases left unmatched: 17. Germline CDR1 SGHRS, CDR2 YFSETQ. This CDR3 is CASSSTPGTNPGQQFF. For the CDR3, the DNA is TGCGCCAGCAGCTCTACACCGGGGACTAACCCTGGACAGCAGTTCTTC.

This clone was observed once. J is TRBJ1-6 and V is TRBV27; D possibly corresponds to TRBD1 (5 bases). The V gene's germline CDR1 is MNHEY and CDR2 SMNVEV (reference sequence). Trimming left V 6 bases short and J 7 bases short, with 13 bases between. This CDR3 is 14 amino acids long. The CDR3 region has the DNA TGTGCCAGCAGGATGTGGGGGGAGAATTCACCCCTCCACTTT. Translation gives CASRMWGENSPLHF.

This chain connects TRBV4-3 to TRBJ2-5; 7 bases are shared with TRBD1. The trim removed 3 bases at V and 5 bases at J, leaving 12 bases unmatched. The CDR3 has 16 residues. Per germline, CDR1 LGHNA and CDR2 YSLEER. The CDR3 nucleotides are TGCGCCAGCAGCCACCGGCCGGGACAGCCGGGGGAGACCCAGTACTTC. Translation gives CASSHRPGQPGETQYF.

This clone has just one count. Other nucleotide sequences from this sample produce the same CDR3. V gene TRBV20-1 combines with J gene TRBJ1-4; D not certain. V was trimmed by 3 bases and J by 7 bases, leaving 6 bases between them. The CDR3 totals 11 residues. CDR1 and CDR2 (germline): DFQATT, SNEGSKA (reference sequence). The CDR3 sequence is CSARRGEKLFF. In nucleotides, the CDR3 is TGCAGTGCTAGGCGGGGTGAAAAACTGTTTTTT.